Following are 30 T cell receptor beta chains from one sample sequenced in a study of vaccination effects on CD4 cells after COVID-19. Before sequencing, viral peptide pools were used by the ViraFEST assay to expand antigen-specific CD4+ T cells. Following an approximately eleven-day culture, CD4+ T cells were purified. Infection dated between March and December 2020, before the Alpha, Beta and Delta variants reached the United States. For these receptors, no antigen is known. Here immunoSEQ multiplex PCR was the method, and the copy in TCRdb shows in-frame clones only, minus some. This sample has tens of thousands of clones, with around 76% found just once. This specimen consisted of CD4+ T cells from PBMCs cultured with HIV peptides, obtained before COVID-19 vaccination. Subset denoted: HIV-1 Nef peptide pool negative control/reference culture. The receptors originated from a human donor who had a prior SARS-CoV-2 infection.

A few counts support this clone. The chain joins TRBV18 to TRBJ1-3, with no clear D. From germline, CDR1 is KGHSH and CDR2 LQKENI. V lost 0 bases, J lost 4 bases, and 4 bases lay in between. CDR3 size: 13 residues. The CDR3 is CASSPPAGNTIYF. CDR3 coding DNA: TGTGCCAGCTCACCACCGGCGGGAAACACCATATATTTT.

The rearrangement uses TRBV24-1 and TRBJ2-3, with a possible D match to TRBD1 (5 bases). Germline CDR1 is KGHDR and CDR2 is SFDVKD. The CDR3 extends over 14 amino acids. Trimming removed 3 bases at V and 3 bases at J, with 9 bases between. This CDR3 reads CATSDVTATDTQYF. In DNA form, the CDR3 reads TGTGCCACCAGTGATGTGACAGCGACAGATACGCAGTATTTT.

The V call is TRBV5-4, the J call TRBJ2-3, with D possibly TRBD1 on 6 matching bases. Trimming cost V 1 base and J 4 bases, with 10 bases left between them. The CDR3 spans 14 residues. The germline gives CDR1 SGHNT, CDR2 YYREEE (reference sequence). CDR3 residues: CASSLREGADTQYF. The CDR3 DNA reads TGTGCCAGCAGCTTGCGAGAGGGGGCAGATACGCAGTATTTT.

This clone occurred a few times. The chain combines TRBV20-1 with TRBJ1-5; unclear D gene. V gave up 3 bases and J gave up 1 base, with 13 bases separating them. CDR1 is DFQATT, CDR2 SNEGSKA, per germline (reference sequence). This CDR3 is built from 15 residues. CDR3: CSASRGTESNQPQHF. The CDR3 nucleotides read TGCAGTGCTAGTCGGGGAACAGAAAGCAATCAGCCCCAGCATTTT.

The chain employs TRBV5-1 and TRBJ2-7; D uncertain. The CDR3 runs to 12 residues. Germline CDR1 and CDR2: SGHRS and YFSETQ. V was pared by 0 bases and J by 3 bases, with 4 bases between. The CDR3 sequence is CASSLGLYEQYF. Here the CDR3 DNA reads TGCGCCAGCAGCTTGGGCCTCTACGAGCAGTACTTC.

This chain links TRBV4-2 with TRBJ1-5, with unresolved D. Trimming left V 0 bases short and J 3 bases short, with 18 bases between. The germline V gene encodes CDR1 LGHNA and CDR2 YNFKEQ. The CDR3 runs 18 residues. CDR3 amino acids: CASSQDSRSSLINQPQHF. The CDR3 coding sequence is TGTGCCAGCAGCCAAGATTCGAGATCTAGCCTGATCAATCAGCCCCAGCATTTT.

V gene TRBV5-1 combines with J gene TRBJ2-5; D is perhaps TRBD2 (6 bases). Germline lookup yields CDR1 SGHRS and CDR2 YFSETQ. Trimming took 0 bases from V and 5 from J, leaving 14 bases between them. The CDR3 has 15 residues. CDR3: CASSLEARGWETQYF. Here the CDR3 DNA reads TGCGCCAGCAGCTTGGAGGCTCGGGGGTGGGAGACCCAGTACTTC.

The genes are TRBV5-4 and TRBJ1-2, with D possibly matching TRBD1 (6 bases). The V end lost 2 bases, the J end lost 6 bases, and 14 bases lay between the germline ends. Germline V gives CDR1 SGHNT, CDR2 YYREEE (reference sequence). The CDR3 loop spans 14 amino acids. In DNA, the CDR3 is TGTGCCAGCAGCTTCGGGGCCGGACAGAATGGCTACACCTTC. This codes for CASSFGAGQNGYTF.

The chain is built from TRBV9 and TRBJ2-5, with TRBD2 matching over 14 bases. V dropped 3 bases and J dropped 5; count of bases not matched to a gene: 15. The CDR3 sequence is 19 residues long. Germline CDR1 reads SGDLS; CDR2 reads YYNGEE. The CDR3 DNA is TGTGCCAGCAGCGACGGAATGGGACTAGCGGGAGATGGACGGGAGACCCAGTACTTC. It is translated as CASSDGMGLAGDGRETQYF.

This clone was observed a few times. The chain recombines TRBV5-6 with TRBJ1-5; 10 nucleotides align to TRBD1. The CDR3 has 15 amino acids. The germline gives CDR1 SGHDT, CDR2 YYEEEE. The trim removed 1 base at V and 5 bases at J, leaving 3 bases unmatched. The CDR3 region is CASSLWGQGHQPQHF. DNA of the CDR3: TGTGCCAGCAGCTTGTGGGGACAGGGGCATCAGCCCCAGCATTTT.

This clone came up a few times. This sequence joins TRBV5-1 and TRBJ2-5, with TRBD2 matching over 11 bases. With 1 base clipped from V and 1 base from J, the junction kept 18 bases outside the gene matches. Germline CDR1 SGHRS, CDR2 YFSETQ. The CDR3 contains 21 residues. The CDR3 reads CASSLPEWSSGGHSSQETQYF. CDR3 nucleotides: TGCGCCAGCAGCTTGCCCGAATGGTCTAGCGGGGGGCATAGTTCCCAAGAGACCCAGTACTTC.

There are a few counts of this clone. The CDR3 protein is CASTTWDRGSSFYGYTF. The CDR3 DNA follows: TGTGCCAGTACCACCTGGGACAGGGGTAGCTCCTTCTATGGCTACACCTTC. The chain links TRBV19 to TRBJ1-2, with 10 bases lining up with TRBD1. The CDR3 is 17 amino acids. The germline CDR1 and CDR2 sequences are LNHDA and SQIVND (reference sequence). The ends lost 7 bases at V and 4 bases at J; junction bases unmatched: 15. Full variable domain (rest looked up from reference TRBV19 and TRBJ1-2): DGGITQSPKYLFRKEGQNVTLSCEQNLNHDAMYWYRQDPGQGLRLIYYSQIVNDFQKGDIAEGYSVSREKKESFPLTVTSAQKNPTAFYLCASTTWDRGSSFYGYTFGSGTRLTVV.

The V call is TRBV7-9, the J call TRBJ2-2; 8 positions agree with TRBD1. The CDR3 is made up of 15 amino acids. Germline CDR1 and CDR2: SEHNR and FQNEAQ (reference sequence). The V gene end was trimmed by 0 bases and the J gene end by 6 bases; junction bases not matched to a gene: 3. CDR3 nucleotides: TGTGCCAGCAGCTTAGCGACAGGGGCGGCCGGGGAGCTGTTTTTT. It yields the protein CASSLATGAAGELFF.

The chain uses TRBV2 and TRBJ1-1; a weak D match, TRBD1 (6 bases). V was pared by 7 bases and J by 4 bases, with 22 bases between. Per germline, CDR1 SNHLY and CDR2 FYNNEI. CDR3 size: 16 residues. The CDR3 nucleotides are TGTGCCAGCACCACCGAACAGGGCTTCTTAGGCACTGAAGCTTTCTTT. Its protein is CASTTEQGFLGTEAFF. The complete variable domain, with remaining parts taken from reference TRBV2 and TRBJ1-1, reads EPEVTQTPSHQVTQMGQEVILRCVPISNHLYFYWYRQILGQKVEFLVSFYNNEISEKSEIFDDQFSVERPDGSNFTLKIRSTKLEDSAMYFCASTTEQGFLGTEAFFGQGTRLTVV.

The CDR3 spells CASSEVGMVDGYTF. CDR3 bases: TGCGCCAGCAGCGAGGTGGGAATGGTAGATGGCTACACCTTC. The V gene is TRBV5-1, the J gene TRBJ1-2, with D uncertain. This CDR3 has 14 amino acids. Germline CDR1 and CDR2: SGHRS and YFSETQ. V lost 4 bases, J lost 6 bases, and 16 bases lay in between.

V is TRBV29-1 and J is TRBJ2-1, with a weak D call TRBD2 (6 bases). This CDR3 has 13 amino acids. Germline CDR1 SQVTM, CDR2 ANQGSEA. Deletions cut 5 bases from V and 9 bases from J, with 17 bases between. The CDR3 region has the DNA TGCAGCGTTTTAACTAGCCCCTCTTTTGAGCAGTTCTTC. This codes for CSVLTSPSFEQFF.

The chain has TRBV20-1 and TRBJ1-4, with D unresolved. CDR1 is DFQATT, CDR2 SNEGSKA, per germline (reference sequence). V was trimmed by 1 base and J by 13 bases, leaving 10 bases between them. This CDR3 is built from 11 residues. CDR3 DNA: TGCAGTGCTAGAGGACCCGATGGACTGTTTTTT. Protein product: CSARGPDGLFF.

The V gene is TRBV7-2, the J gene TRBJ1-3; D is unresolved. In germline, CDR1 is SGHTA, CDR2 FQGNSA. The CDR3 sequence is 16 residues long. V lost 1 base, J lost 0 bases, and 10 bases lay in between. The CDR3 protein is CASSLVMRSSGNTIYF. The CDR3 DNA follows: TGTGCCAGCAGCTTAGTCATGCGAAGCTCTGGAAACACCATATATTTT.

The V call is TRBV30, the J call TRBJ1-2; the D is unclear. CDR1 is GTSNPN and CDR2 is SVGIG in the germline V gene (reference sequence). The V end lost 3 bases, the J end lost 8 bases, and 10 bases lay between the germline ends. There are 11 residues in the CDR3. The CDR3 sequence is CAWSWGGGYTF. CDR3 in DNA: TGTGCCTGGAGCTGGGGTGGCGGCTACACCTTC.

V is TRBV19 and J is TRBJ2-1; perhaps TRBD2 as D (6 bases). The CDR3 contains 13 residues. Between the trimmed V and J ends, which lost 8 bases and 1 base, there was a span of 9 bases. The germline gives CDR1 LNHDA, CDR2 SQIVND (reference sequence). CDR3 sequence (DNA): TGTGCCAGTTCCCTAGCGTCCTACAATGAGCAGTTCTTC. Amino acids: CASSLASYNEQFF.

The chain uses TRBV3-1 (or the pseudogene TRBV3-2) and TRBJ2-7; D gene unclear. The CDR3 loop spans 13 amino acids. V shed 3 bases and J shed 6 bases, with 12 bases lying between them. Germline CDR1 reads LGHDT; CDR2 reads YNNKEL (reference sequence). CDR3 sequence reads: CASSQVRIGEQYF. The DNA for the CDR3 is TGTGCCAGCAGCCAGGTTCGGATCGGCGAGCAGTACTTC.

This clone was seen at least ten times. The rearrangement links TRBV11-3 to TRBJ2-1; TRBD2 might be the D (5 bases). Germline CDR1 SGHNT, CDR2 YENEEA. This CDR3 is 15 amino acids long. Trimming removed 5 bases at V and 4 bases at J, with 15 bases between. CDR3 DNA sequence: TGTGCCAGCAGCCCCCGGACTGACACGTACAATGAGCAGTTCTTC. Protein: CASSPRTDTYNEQFF.

This chain's CDR3 is CASSPGLAGTSRFF. The CDR3 DNA sequence: TGTGCCAGCAGCCCGGGACTAGCGGGAACCAGCCGGTTCTTC. This chain joins TRBV7-8 and TRBJ2-1; 13 nucleotides align to TRBD2. Germline CDR1 and CDR2: SGHVS and FQNEAQ. Trimming at V came to 5 bases and at J to 15 bases, leaving 10 bases not matched to a gene. This CDR3 is built from 14 residues.

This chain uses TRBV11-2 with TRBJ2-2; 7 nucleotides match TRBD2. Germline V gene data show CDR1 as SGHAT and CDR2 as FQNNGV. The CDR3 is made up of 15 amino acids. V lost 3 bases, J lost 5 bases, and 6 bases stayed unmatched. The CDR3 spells CASSFMQAGTGELFF. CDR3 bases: TGTGCCAGCAGCTTCATGCAAGCGGGAACCGGGGAGCTGTTTTTT.

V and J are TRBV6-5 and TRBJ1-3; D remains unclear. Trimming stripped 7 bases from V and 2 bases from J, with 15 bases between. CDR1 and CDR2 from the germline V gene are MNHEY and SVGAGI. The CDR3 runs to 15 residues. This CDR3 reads CASIGVNRPGNTIYF. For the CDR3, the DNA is TGTGCCAGCATCGGGGTAAACCGGCCTGGAAACACCATATATTTT.

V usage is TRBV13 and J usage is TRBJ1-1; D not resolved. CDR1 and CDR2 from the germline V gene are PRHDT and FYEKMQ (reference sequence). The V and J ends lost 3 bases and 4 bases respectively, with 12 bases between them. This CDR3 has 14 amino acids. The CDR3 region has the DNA TGTGCCAGCAGCTTCATAGTCACGAGCACTGAAGCTTTCTTT. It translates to CASSFIVTSTEAFF.

The CDR3 sequence: CASSVGGRVEETQYF. The CDR3 bases are TGTGCCAGCAGCGTAGGTGGGAGGGTCGAAGAGACCCAGTACTTC. The chain links TRBV9 to TRBJ2-5, with TRBD2 matching 7 bases. This CDR3 comprises 15 residues. Germline V gives CDR1 SGDLS, CDR2 YYNGEE. V lost 0 bases, J lost 3 bases, and 5 bases stayed unmatched. Full variable domain (missing parts from reference TRBV9 and TRBJ2-5): DSGVTQTPKHLITATGQRVTLRCSPRSGDLSVYWYQQSLDQGLQFLIQYYNGEERAKGNILERFSAQQFPDLHSELNLSSLELGDSALYFCASSVGGRVEETQYFGPGTRLLVL.

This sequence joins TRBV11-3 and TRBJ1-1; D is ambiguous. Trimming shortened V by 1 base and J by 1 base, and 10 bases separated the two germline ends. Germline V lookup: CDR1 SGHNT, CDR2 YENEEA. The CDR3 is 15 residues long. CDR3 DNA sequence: TGTGCCAGCAGCTTAGTTGCGGGAGGGAACACTGAAGCTTTCTTT. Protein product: CASSLVAGGNTEAFF.

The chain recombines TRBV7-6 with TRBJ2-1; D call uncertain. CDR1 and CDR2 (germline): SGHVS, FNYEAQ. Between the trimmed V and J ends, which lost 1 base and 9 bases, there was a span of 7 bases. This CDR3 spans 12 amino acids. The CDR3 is CASSLGGGEQFF. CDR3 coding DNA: TGTGCCAGCAGCTTAGGTGGCGGTGAGCAGTTCTTC. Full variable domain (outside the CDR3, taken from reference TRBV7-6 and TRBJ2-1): GAGVSQSPRYKVTKRGQDVALRCDPISGHVSLYWYRQALGQGPEFLTYFNYEAQQDKSGLPNDRFSAERPEGSISTLTIQRTEQRDSAMYRCASSLGGGEQFFGPGTRLTVL.

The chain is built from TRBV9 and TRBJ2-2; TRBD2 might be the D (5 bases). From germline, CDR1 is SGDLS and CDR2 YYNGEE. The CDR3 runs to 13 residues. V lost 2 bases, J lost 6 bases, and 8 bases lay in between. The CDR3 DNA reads TGTGCCAGCAGCGTTACTAGGGCCGGGGAGCTGTTTTTT. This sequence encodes CASSVTRAGELFF.